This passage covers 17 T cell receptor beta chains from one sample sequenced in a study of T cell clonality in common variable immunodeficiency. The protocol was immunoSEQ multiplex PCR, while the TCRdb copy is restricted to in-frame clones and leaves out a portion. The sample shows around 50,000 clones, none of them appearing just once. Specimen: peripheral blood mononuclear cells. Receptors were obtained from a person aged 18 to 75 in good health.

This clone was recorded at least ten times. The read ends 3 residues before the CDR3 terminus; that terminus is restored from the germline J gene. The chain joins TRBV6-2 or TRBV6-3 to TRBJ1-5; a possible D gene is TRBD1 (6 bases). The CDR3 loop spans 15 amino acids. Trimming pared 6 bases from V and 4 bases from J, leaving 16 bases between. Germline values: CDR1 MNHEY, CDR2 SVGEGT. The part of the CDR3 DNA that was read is TGTGCCAGCAGATTCCCGGGAGGGGGTAATCAGCCC. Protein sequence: CASRFPGGGNQP. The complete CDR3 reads CASRFPGGGNQPQHF.

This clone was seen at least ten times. Partial CDR3 DNA: TGTGCCTGGAAATCGCGGGTCACCGGGGAG. Residues: CAWKSRVTGE. The whole CDR3 sequence is CAWKSRVTGELFF. The chain employs TRBV30 and TRBJ2-2, with D maybe TRBD2 (5 bases). The read ends 3 residues before the CDR3 terminus; that terminus is restored from the germline J gene. V was trimmed by 4 bases and J by 4 bases, leaving 10 bases between them. Germline V gives CDR1 GTSNPN, CDR2 SVGIG (reference sequence). This CDR3 comprises 13 residues.

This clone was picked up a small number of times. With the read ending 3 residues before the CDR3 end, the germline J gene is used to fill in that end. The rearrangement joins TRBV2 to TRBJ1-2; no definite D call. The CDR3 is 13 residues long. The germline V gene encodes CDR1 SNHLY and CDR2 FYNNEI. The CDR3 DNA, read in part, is TGTGCCAGCAGCCCTGGCCAAATAGGGCGC. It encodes CASSPGQIGR. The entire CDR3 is CASSPGQIGRYTF.

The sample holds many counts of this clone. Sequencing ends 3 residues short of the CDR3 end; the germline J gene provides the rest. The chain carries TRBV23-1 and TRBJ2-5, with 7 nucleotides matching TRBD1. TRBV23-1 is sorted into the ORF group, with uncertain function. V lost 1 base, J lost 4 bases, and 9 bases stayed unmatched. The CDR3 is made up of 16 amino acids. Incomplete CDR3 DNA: TGCGCCAGCAGTCAATTGAGTAAGGGGGCGATAGAGACC. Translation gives CASSQLSKGAIET. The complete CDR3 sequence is CASSQLSKGAIETQYF.

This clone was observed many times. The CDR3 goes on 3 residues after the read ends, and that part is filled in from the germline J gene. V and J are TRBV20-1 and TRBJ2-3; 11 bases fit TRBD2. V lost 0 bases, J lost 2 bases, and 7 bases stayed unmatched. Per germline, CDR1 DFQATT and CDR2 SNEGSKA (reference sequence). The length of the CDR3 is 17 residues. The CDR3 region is CSARDPVGLAATDTQYF. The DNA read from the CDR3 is TGCAGTGCTAGAGATCCCGTGGGACTAGCGGCCACAGATACG.

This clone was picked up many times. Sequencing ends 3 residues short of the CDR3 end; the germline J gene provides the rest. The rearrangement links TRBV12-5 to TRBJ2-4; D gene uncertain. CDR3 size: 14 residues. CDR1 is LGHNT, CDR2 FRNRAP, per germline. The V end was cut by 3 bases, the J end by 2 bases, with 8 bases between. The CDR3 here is CASGLSETKNIQYF. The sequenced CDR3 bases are TGTGCTAGTGGTTTAAGCGAAACCAAAAACATT.

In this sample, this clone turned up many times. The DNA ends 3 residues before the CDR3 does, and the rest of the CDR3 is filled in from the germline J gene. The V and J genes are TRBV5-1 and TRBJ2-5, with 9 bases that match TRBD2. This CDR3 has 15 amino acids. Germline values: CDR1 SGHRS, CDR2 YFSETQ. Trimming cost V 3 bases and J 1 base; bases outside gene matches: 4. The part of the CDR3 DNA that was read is TGCGCCAGCAGCTACTTGACTAGCGGCCAAGAGACC. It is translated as CASSYLTSGQET. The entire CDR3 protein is CASSYLTSGQETQYF.

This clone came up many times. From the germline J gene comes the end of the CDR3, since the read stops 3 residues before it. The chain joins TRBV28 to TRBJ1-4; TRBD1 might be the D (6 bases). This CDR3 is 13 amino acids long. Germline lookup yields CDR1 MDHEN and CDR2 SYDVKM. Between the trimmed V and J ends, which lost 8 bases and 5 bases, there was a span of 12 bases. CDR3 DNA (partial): TGTGCCAGCCTCCCGGGGGGCAATGAAAAA. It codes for CASLPGGNEK. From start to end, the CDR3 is CASLPGGNEKLFF.

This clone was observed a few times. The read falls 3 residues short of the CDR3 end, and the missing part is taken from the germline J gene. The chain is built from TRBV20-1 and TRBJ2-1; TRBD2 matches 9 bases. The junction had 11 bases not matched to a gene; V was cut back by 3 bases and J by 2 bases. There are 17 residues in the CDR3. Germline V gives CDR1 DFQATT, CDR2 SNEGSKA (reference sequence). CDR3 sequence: CSASSSGRMRTYNEQFF. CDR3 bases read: TGCAGTGCTAGTTCCAGCGGGAGGATGCGGACCTACAATGAG.

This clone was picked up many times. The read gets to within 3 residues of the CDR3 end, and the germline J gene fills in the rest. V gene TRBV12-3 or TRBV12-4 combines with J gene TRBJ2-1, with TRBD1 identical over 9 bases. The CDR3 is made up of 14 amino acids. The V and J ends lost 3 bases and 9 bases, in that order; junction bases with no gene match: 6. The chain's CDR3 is CASSFTTGGGEQFF. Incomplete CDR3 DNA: TGTGCCAGCAGTTTCACGACAGGGGGTGGTGAG.

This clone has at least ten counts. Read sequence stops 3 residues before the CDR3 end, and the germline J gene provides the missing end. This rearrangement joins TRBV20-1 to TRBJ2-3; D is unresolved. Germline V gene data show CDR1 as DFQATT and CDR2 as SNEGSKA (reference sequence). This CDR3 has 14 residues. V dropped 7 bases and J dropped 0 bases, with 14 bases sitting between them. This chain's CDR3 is CSEKGPLSTDTQYF. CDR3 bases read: TGCAGTGAAAAAGGGCCGCTTAGCACAGATACG.

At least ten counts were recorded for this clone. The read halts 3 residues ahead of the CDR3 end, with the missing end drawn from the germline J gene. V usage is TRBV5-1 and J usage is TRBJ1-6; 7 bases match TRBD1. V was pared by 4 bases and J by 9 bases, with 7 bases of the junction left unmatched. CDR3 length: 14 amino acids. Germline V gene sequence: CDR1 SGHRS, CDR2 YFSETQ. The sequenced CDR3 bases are TGCGCCAGCAGCCCGGACAGGCCCTCTTCACCC. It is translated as CASSPDRPSSP. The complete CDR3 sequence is CASSPDRPSSPLHF. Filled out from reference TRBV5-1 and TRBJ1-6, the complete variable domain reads KAGVTQTPRYLIKTRGQQVTLSCSPISGHRSVSWYQQTPGQGLQFLFEYFSETQRNKGNFPGRFSGRQFSNSRSEMNVSTLELGDSALYLCASSPDRPSSPLHFGNGTRLTVT.

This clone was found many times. The covered CDR3 bases are TGCAGTGCTAGACTAGCGGGGGGATACTACAATGAG. It yields the protein CSARLAGGYYNE. The full CDR3 protein reads CSARLAGGYYNEQFF. This chain uses TRBV20-1 with TRBJ2-1; 11 bases are a match to TRBD2. The CDR3 is cut off 3 residues early in the read; its end comes from the germline J gene. From germline, CDR1 is DFQATT and CDR2 SNEGSKA (reference sequence). This CDR3 is 15 amino acids long. J gave up 3 bases and V 2 bases, and 3 bases lay outside the gene matches.

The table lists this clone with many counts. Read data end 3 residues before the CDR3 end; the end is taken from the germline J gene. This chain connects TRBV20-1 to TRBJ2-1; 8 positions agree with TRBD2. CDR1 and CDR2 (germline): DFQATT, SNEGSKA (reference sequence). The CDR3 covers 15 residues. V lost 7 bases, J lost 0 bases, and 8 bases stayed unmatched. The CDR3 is CSGKLAGSSYNEQFF. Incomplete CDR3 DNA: TGCAGTGGCAAGCTAGCGGGCAGCTCCTACAATGAG.

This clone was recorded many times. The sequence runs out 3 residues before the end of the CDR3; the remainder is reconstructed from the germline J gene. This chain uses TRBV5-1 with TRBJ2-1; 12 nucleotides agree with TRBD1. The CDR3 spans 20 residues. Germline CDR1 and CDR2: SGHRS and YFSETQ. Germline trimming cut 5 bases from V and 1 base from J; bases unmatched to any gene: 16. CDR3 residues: CASRAIGTGGSLSSYNEQFF. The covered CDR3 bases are TGCGCCAGCAGAGCAATAGGGACAGGGGGCTCTCTGTCATCCTACAATGAG.

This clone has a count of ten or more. The sequenced CDR3 bases are TGTGCCTGGAGCGTACAGGGGGGAGGGGAGACC. This codes for CAWSVQGGGET. The full CDR3 reads CAWSVQGGGETQYF. This chain uses TRBV30 with TRBJ2-5, with D perhaps matching TRBD1 (8 bases). The CDR3 goes on 3 residues after the read ends, and that part is filled in from the germline J gene. The germline V gene has CDR1 GTSNPN and CDR2 SVGIG (reference sequence). This CDR3 is built from 14 residues. Trimming removed 3 bases from V and 5 bases from J, with 16 bases in between.

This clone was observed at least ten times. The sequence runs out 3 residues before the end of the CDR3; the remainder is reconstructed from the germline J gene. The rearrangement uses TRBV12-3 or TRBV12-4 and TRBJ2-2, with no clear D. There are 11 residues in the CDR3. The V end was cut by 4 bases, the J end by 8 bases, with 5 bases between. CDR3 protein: CASSSVGELFF. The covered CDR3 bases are TGTGCCAGCAGTTCCGTGGGGGAG.